This passage covers 21 T cell receptor beta chains from one sample sequenced in a study of blood T cells in healthy people across ages. The second PCR ran roughly 6 to 11 cycles with a sample-barcoded 5' primer and J-beta primers. From the 5' RACE reads, TCRdb called clonotypes with MiXCR, one entry per CDR3 protein. The sample yields 1.2 million to 1.5 million distinct CDR3 sequences, roughly 59% seen once. Specimen: blood. The receptor set was obtained from a young man in good health.

The gene calls are TRBV12-3 or TRBV12-4 and TRBJ2-3; 10 nucleotides agree with TRBD2. The V segment lost 6 bases and the J segment 3 bases; nucleotides outside the gene matches: 12. This CDR3 contains 17 residues. The CDR3 loop is CASSSWTSGTYTDTQYF. CDR3 in DNA: TGTGCCAGCAGCTCGTGGACTAGCGGTACATATACAGATACGCAGTATTTT.

This clonotype has a handful of counts. The V and J genes are TRBV6-6 and TRBJ1-2; D is unresolved. V was cut by 7 bases and J by 0 bases, with 9 bases left in between. This CDR3 contains 13 residues. Germline lookup yields CDR1 MNHNY and CDR2 SVGAGI (reference sequence). CDR3 in DNA: TGTGCCAGCATTTCGACTCCTAACTATGGCTACACCTTC. Translating it yields CASISTPNYGYTF.

Concerning this clonotype itself: The junction departs from germline at one end; a sequencing error may be responsible. The chain recombines TRBV12-3 or TRBV12-4 with TRBJ2-1, with 12 bases aligning to TRBD2. The CDR3 is 13 amino acids. CDR3 loop: CVSSGTSGYEQFF. The CDR3 nucleotides are TGTGTCAGCTCCGGGACTAGCGGGTATGAGCAGTTCTTC.

The rearrangement links TRBV12-3 or TRBV12-4 to TRBJ1-1, with D uncertain. The length of the CDR3 is 12 residues. Trimming took 8 bases from V and 11 from J, leaving 18 bases between them. CDR3 sequence reads: CASGAEVQDAFF. In nucleotides, the CDR3 is TGTGCCAGCGGCGCTGAGGTCCAGGATGCTTTCTTT.

The table lists this clonotype with many counts. The rearrangement joins TRBV29-1 to TRBJ2-6; D gene uncertain. The germline V gene encodes CDR1 SQVTM and CDR2 ANQGSEA. There are 13 residues in the CDR3. The germline V and J ends were trimmed by 4 bases and 0 bases, with 4 bases remaining between them. The CDR3 DNA reads TGCAGCGTTGCTTTCTCTGGGGCCAACGTCCTGACTTTC. Protein product: CSVAFSGANVLTF.

The gene calls are TRBV10-3 and TRBJ2-3; TRBD1 is a possible D gene (5 bases). This CDR3 is 16 amino acids long. V lost 0 bases and J lost 1, with 11 bases in between. CDR1 is ENHRY, CDR2 SYGVKD, per germline. The CDR3 is CAISESTDKGTDTQYF. The CDR3 coding sequence is TGTGCCATCAGTGAGTCGACGGACAAAGGCACAGATACGCAGTATTTT.

The chain has TRBV6-5 and TRBJ2-3; tentative D call: TRBD1 (6 bases). V lost 10 bases, J lost 3 bases, and 17 bases lay in between. The CDR3 loop spans 14 amino acids. Germline V gene data show CDR1 as MNHEY and CDR2 as SVGAGI. In DNA form, the CDR3 reads TGTGCCACTAAACAGGGTCCGGGGACAGATACGCAGTATTTT. Protein product: CATKQGPGTDTQYF.

V gene TRBV7-9 combines with J gene TRBJ2-7, with D unresolved. The DNA end is a closer match to TRBJ2-5, so the J assignment may be wrong. The CDR3 is 18 amino acids. Germline V gene lookup returns CDR1 SEHNR and CDR2 FQNEAQ (reference sequence). CDR3 DNA sequence: TGTGCCAGCAGCTTAGTTCCCAGTGAGGCACAAGCCCAAGAGACCCAGTACTTC. The encoded protein is CASSLVPSEAQAQETQYF.

CDR3 residues: CASSPDYSGDEQYF. CDR3 sequence (DNA): TGTGCCAGCAGCCCTGACTATTCTGGGGACGAGCAGTACTTC. The chain links TRBV11-2 to TRBJ2-7; D perhaps matches TRBD2 (5 bases). V shed 5 bases and J shed 5 bases, with 16 bases lying between them. CDR1 SGHAT and CDR2 FQNNGV come from the germline V gene. The CDR3 has 14 amino acids.

The CDR3 reads CASSPSAVGQETQYF. In DNA, the CDR3 is TGTGCCAGCAGCCCATCCGCGGTGGGCCAAGAGACCCAGTACTTC. This chain uses TRBV28 with TRBJ2-5; D not resolved. Trimming cost V 6 bases and J 1 base, with 15 bases left between them. The CDR3 contains 15 residues. Germline V CDR1 and CDR2: MDHEN, SYDVKM.

The V call is TRBV6-2 or TRBV6-3, the J call TRBJ2-7; maybe TRBD1 (5 bases). CDR1 and CDR2 (germline): MNHEY, SVGEGT. The CDR3 is made up of 16 amino acids. Trimming cost V 7 bases and J 0 bases, with 19 bases left between them. The CDR3 coding sequence is TGTGCCAGCACCACTTCTGGGGCTGCTAGCTCCTACGAGCAGTACTTC. Amino acids: CASTTSGAASSYEQYF.

The chain couples TRBV7-2 to TRBJ2-7; D is uncertain. Germline V gives CDR1 SGHTA, CDR2 FQGNSA. V was clipped by 4 bases and J by 2 bases, with 9 bases between them. CDR3 size: 13 residues. The CDR3: CASSSNEPYEQYF. The CDR3 bases are TGTGCCAGCAGCTCTAACGAGCCCTACGAGCAGTACTTC.

This clonotype was observed a handful of times. V gene TRBV10-3 combines with J gene TRBJ2-1; TRBD1 or TRBD2 may be the D gene (5 bases each). The V gene's germline CDR1 is ENHRY and CDR2 SYGVKD. This CDR3 region has 13 residues. V lost 5 bases and J lost 5, with 10 bases in between. CDR3 protein: CAISRGENNEQFF. In DNA form, the CDR3 reads TGTGCCATCAGTCGAGGGGAAAACAATGAGCAGTTCTTC.

This chain joins TRBV7-2 and TRBJ2-2, with D unclear. Germline CDR1 is SGHTA and CDR2 is FQGNSA. The V end lost 4 bases, the J end lost 6 bases, and 15 bases lay between the germline ends. The CDR3 length is 15 residues. The DNA of the CDR3 is TGTGCCAGCAGCTGGGTGGGGTCAGAGGCCGGGGAGCTGTTTTTT. Protein product: CASSWVGSEAGELFF.

In its sample, this clonotype was seen a few times. J is TRBJ2-5 and V is TRBV2; D is unresolved. The germline gives CDR1 SNHLY, CDR2 FYNNEI. V was pared by 10 bases and J by 1 base, with 1 base between. The length of the CDR3 is 9 residues. The CDR3: CAIQETQYF. DNA of the CDR3: TGTGCCATCCAAGAGACCCAGTACTTC.

This clonotype showed up just a few times. The chain employs TRBV4-2 and TRBJ1-2; D is perhaps TRBD1 (5 bases). Trimming removed 0 bases from V and 5 bases from J, with 13 bases in between. The CDR3 totals 15 residues. CDR1 is LGHNA and CDR2 is YNFKEQ in the germline V gene. CDR3 sequence (DNA): TGTGCCAGCAGCCAAGAAGCCGCAGGGAGTTATGGCTACACCTTC. Its protein product is CASSQEAAGSYGYTF.

The CDR3 DNA sequence: TGCGCCAGCAGCTTGAGTGGGAGGGGAGATTCCGAGCAGTACTTC. It codes for CASSLSGRGDSEQYF. The chain combines TRBV5-1 with TRBJ2-7, with TRBD2 matching over 7 bases. Looked up from germline, CDR1 is SGHRS and CDR2 is YFSETQ. V shed 1 base, J shed 6 bases, and the junction held 10 bases outside the gene matches. The CDR3 spans 15 residues.

The chain employs TRBV12-3 or TRBV12-4 and TRBJ1-5; D not resolved. Trimming took 2 bases from V and 4 from J, leaving 6 bases between them. The CDR3 length is 13 residues. The CDR3 sequence: CASSLLANQPQHF. The CDR3 bases are TGTGCCAGCAGTTTATTAGCTAATCAGCCCCAGCATTTT.

The chain recombines TRBV27 with TRBJ2-1, with 7 bases fitting TRBD1. J gave up 4 bases and V 6 bases, and 6 bases lay outside the gene matches. The germline gives CDR1 MNHEY, CDR2 SMNVEV (reference sequence). This CDR3 has 14 amino acids. The CDR3 DNA reads TGTGCCAGCAGCAACAGGGGCCCTTACAATGAGCAGTTCTTC. Translating it yields CASSNRGPYNEQFF.

This chain connects TRBV12-5 to TRBJ2-1; TRBD1 matches at 9 bases. After removal of 4 bases from V and 8 bases from J, the junction contained 9 bases not matched to a gene. Germline lookup yields CDR1 LGHNT and CDR2 FRNRAP. This CDR3 has 15 residues. The CDR3 loop is CASGSAGTGLDEQFF. CDR3 DNA: TGTGCTAGTGGTTCGGCCGGGACAGGGTTGGATGAGCAGTTCTTC.

This clonotype was seen only a few times. J is TRBJ2-6 and V is TRBV11-2; unclear D gene. Looked up from germline, CDR1 is SGHAT and CDR2 is FQNNGV. This CDR3 region has 15 residues. V lost 0 bases and J lost 0, with 3 bases in between. CDR3 sequence (DNA): TGTGCCAGCAGCTTAGAGATCTCTGGGGCCAACGTCCTGACTTTC. This gives the protein CASSLEISGANVLTF.